The T cell receptor (beta chain) under discussion was sequenced for a study of identical twins' blood T cells. General study results and limits: Environmental influences on twin similarity could not be excluded. Mainly, cloneset size products determined shared clonotypes, twins included. Twins shared more top CDR3 clonotypes than unrelated donors did.

Note on this clonotype: Antigen: not known.

Each TCR cDNA library carried sample-specific barcodes on both ends. Each CDR3 protein gets one entry after TCRdb re-called the 5' RACE reads with MiXCR. The sample has hundreds of thousands of distinct CDR3 sequences, roughly 27% seen once. The sequencing sample was made of PBMCs. The sequence was obtained from a woman aged 18-49 years in good health.

This chain's CDR3 is CASSHPSVNMTGGFYEQYF. DNA of the CDR3: TGTGCCAGCAGCCACCCGAGTGTCAACATGACAGGGGGCTTTTACGAGCAGTACTTC. The gene calls are TRBV9 and TRBJ2-7, with 10 bases identical to TRBD1. Germline loops: CDR1 SGDLS, CDR2 YYNGEE. V gave up 4 bases and J gave up 4 bases; unmatched junction bases: 20. This CDR3 spans 19 amino acids.